A single sample is the source of the 14 T cell receptor beta chains below, sequenced in a study of cytomegalovirus exposure and HLA in healthy donors. Produced via immunoSEQ multiplex PCR; TCRdb's table is partial and in-frame only. This table has some 120,000 clones, approximately 89% appearing once. The sample comprised PBMCs. The receptors here all came from a woman between 18 and 29 years old in good health and CMV-seronegative.

The chain joins TRBV4-1 to TRBJ2-3; 8 bases are shared with TRBD2. J was trimmed by 6 bases and V by 1 base; bases with no gene match: 12. Germline lookup yields CDR1 MGHRA and CDR2 YSYEKL. The CDR3 runs to 17 residues. The CDR3 nucleotides read TGCGCCAGCAGCCAAGGTGAAGGAGGGACTAGACCCGATACGCAGTATTTT. This sequence encodes CASSQGEGGTRPDTQYF.

V gene TRBV27 combines with J gene TRBJ2-1; no reliable D call. The CDR3 extends over 13 amino acids. With 3 bases removed from V and 5 bases from J, the gap between germline ends came to 8 bases. CDR1 and CDR2 from the germline V gene are MNHEY and SMNVEV (reference sequence). DNA of the CDR3: TGTGCCAGCAGTTTTGTACTACACAATGAGCAGTTCTTC. Its translation is CASSFVLHNEQFF.

The V and J genes are TRBV29-1 and TRBJ2-3; weak D call: TRBD1 (5 bases). The CDR3 contains 12 residues. The ends were cut back, 1 base at V and 3 bases at J, with 5 bases in the middle. Germline-derived CDR1 and CDR2 are SQVTM and ANQGSEA. CDR3 DNA sequence: TGCAGCGTTGAAGGACAGACAGATACGCAGTATTTT. As protein: CSVEGQTDTQYF.

This sequence joins TRBV29-1 and TRBJ2-3; 9 bases are a match to TRBD2. CDR1 is SQVTM, CDR2 ANQGSEA, per germline. Germline trimming cut 1 base from V and 1 base from J; bases unmatched to any gene: 3. The CDR3 extends over 15 amino acids. For the CDR3, the DNA is TGCAGCGTTGAAGGACTAGCGGATGGCACAGATACGCAGTATTTT. Its protein is CSVEGLADGTDTQYF.

The chain couples TRBV9 to TRBJ2-1; D is ambiguous. In germline, CDR1 is SGDLS, CDR2 YYNGEE. The CDR3 runs to 15 residues. Trimming took off 0 bases at V and 7 bases at J, with 14 bases between the two ends. The CDR3 here is CASSVGRGTTNEQFF. CDR3 sequence (DNA): TGTGCCAGCAGCGTAGGTCGCGGAACTACGAATGAGCAGTTCTTC.

The sample holds one count of this clone. The chain carries TRBV13 and TRBJ2-5, with a weak D call TRBD1 (5 bases). The V and J ends lost 0 bases and 3 bases respectively, with 5 bases between them. Germline V gene data show CDR1 as PRHDT and CDR2 as FYEKMQ (reference sequence). This CDR3 region has 13 residues. This chain's CDR3 is CASSLGGEETQYF. The CDR3 coding sequence is TGTGCCAGCAGCTTAGGAGGGGAAGAGACCCAGTACTTC.

The V and J genes are TRBV5-8 and TRBJ2-3; 7 positions match TRBD1. Germline V gene sequence: CDR1 SGHTS, CDR2 YDEGEE. V was clipped by 2 bases and J by 4 bases; unmatched bases: 4. This CDR3 contains 14 residues. CDR3 loop: CASSFPDRADTQYF. The CDR3 DNA follows: TGTGCCAGCAGCTTTCCTGACAGGGCAGATACGCAGTATTTT.

The chain has TRBV19 and TRBJ2-4; 9 positions agree with TRBD1. With 7 bases clipped from V and 6 bases from J, the junction kept 4 bases outside the gene matches. There are 13 residues in the CDR3. Germline V gives CDR1 LNHDA, CDR2 SQIVND (reference sequence). CDR3 loop: CASTGTGTNIQYF. The CDR3 DNA reads as TGTGCCAGTACAGGGACAGGGACAAACATTCAGTACTTC.

The CDR3 DNA sequence: TGTGCCAGCAGCGAAACAGGATCCGGCGAGCAGTACGTC. This gives the protein CASSETGSGEQYV. This sequence joins TRBV28 and TRBJ2-7; perhaps TRBD1 as D (5 bases). CDR1 and CDR2 from the germline V gene are MDHEN and SYDVKM. The CDR3 loop spans 13 amino acids. Trimming took off 6 bases at V and 6 bases at J, with 15 bases between the two ends.

The chain couples TRBV2 to TRBJ1-5, with 8 bases that match TRBD1. Germline CDR1 is SNHLY and CDR2 is FYNNEI. J gave up 3 bases and V 8 bases, and 3 bases lay outside the gene matches. This CDR3 spans 13 amino acids. The CDR3 here is CASGDRFNQPQHF. CDR3 in DNA: TGTGCCAGCGGGGACAGGTTCAATCAGCCCCAGCATTTT.

This chain connects TRBV30 to TRBJ1-5; D gene uncertain. The CDR3 extends over 13 amino acids. Germline values: CDR1 GTSNPN, CDR2 SVGIG (reference sequence). Trimming took off 5 bases at V and 6 bases at J, with 14 bases between the two ends. CDR3 sequence: CAWSETVTQPQHF. As DNA, the CDR3 is TGTGCCTGGTCGGAAACAGTCACTCAGCCCCAGCATTTT.

This rearrangement joins TRBV13 to TRBJ2-3, with 11 bases aligning to TRBD2. With V trimmed by 5 bases and J by 1 base, 23 bases remained unmatched. Germline lookup yields CDR1 PRHDT and CDR2 FYEKMQ (reference sequence). This CDR3 is 22 amino acids long. The CDR3 spells CASSHTGWIAGGHPLGTDTQYF. CDR3 sequence (DNA): TGTGCCAGCAGCCACACGGGGTGGATAGCGGGAGGGCACCCCTTGGGCACAGATACGCAGTATTTT.

J is TRBJ1-2 and V is TRBV28; D is ambiguous. Germline V gene data show CDR1 as MDHEN and CDR2 as SYDVKM. V was pared by 3 bases and J by 8 bases, with 16 bases between. The CDR3 covers 14 residues. The CDR3 here is CASSLRRPSVGYTF. CDR3 nucleotide sequence: TGTGCCAGCAGTTTGAGGCGGCCTTCTGTGGGCTACACCTTC.

The chain joins TRBV14 to TRBJ1-1; no clear D gene. Germline CDR1 reads SGHDN; CDR2 reads FVKESK. Trimming pared 6 bases from V and 7 bases from J, leaving 12 bases between. This CDR3 spans 12 amino acids. The CDR3 DNA sequence: TGTGCCAGCAGAGTCGGTTTCGGTGAAGCTTTCTTT. Residues: CASRVGFGEAFF.